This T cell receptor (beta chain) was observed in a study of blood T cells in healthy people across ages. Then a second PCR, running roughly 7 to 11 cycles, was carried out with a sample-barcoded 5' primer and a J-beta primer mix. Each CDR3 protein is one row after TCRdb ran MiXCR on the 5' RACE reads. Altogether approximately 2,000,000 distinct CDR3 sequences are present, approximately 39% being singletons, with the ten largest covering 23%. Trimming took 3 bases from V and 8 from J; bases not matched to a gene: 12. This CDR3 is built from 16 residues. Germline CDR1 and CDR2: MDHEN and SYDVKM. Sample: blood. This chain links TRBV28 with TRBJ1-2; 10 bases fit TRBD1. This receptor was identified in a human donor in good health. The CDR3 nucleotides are TGTGCCAGCAGTTTGTCCGGGGCAGAGACAGGGGGCGGCTACACCTTC. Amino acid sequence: CASSLSGAETGGGYTF.